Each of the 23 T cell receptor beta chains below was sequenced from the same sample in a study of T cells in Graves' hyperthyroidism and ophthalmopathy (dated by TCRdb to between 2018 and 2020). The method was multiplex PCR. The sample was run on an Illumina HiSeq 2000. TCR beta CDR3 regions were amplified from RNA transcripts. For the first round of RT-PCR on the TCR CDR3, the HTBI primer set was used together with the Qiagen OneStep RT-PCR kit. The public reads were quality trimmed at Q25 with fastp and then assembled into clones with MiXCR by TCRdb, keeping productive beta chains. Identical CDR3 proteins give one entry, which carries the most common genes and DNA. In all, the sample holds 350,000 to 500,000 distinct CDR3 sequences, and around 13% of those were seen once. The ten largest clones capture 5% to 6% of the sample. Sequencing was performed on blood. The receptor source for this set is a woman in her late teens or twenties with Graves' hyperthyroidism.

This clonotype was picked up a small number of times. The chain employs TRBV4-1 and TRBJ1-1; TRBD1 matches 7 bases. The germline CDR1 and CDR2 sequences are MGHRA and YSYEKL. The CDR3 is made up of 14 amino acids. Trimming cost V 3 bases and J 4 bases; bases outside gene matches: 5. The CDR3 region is CASSQMTGLTEAFF. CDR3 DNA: TGCGCCAGCAGCCAGATGACAGGGCTCACTGAAGCTTTCTTT.

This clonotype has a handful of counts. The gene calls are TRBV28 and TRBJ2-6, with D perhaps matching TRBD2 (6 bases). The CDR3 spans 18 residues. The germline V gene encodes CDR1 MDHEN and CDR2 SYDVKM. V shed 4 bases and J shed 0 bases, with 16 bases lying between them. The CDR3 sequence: CASSSVRIADSGANVLTF. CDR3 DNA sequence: TGTGCCAGCAGTTCCGTACGTATAGCGGACTCTGGGGCCAACGTCCTGACTTTC.

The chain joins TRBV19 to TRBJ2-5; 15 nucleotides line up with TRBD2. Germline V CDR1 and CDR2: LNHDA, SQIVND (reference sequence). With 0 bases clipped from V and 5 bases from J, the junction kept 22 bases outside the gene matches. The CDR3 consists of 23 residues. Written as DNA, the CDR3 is TGTGCCAGTAGTATAGATACCGAGAACGGACTAGCGGGAGGGCCGGCCGGGATGGAGACCCAGTACTTC. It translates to CASSIDTENGLAGGPAGMETQYF.

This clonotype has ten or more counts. The DNA for the CDR3 is TGCAGCGTTGAAGCAATAGCGGGAGTAGGGGGAGAGCAGTACTTC. It specifies CSVEAIAGVGGEQYF. V and J are TRBV29-1 and TRBJ2-7; TRBD2 matches at 9 bases. V dropped 1 base and J dropped 7; count of bases not matched to a gene: 11. This CDR3 is built from 15 residues. Germline V lookup: CDR1 SQVTM, CDR2 ANQGSEA.

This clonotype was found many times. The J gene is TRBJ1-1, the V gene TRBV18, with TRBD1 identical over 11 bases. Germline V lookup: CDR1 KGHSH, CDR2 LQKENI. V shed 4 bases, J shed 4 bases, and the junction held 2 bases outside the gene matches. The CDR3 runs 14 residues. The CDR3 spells CASSQDRGLTEAFF. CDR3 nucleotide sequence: TGTGCCAGCTCACAGGACAGGGGGCTCACTGAAGCTTTCTTT.

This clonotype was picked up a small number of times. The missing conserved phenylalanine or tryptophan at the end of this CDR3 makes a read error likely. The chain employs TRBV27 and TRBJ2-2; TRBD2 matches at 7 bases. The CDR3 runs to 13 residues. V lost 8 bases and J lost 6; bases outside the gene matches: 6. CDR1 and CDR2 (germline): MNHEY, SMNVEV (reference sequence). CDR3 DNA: TGTGCCAGCGCGGGAGCGGAGGCCGGGGAGCTGTTTTCT. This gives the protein CASAGAEAGELFS.

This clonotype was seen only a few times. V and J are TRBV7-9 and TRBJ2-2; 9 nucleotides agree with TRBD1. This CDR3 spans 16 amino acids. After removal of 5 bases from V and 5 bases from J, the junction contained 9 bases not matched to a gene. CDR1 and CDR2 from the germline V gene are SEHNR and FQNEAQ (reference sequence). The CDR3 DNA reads TGTGCCAGCAGCCCCTTTTTGGGACAGGGAACCGGGGAGCTGTTTTTT. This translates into CASSPFLGQGTGELFF.

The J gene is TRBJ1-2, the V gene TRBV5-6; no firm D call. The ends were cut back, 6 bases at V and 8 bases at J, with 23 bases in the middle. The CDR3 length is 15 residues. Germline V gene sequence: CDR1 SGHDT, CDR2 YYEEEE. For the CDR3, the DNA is TGTGCCAGCAACAAGAACCCAGCCGACCTTGGGGGCTACACCTTC. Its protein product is CASNKNPADLGGYTF.

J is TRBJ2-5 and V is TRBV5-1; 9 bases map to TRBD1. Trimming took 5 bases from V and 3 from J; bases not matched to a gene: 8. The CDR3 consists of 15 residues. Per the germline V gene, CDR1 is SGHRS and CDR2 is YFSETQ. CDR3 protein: CASSPGTGYEETQYF. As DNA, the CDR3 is TGCGCCAGCAGTCCCGGGACAGGGTACGAAGAGACCCAGTACTTC. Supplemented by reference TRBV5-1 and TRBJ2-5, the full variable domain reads KAGVTQTPRYLIKTRGQQVTLSCSPISGHRSVSWYQQTPGQGLQFLFEYFSETQRNKGNFPGRFSGRQFSNSRSEMNVSTLELGDSALYLCASSPGTGYEETQYFGPGTRLLVL.

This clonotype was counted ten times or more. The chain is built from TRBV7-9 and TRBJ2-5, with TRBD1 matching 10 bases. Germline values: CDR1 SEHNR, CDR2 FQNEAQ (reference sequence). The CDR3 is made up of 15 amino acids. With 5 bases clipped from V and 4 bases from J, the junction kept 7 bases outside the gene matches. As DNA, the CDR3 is TGTGCCAGCAGCGCACCCGGGACAGGGGCAGAGACCCAGTACTTC. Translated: CASSAPGTGAETQYF.

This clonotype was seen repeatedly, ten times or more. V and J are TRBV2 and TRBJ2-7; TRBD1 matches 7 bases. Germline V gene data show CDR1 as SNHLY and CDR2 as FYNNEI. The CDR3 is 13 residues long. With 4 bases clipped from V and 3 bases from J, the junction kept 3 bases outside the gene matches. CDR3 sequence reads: CASSVRDSYEQYF. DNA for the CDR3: TGTGCCAGCAGTGTCCGGGACAGCTACGAGCAGTACTTC.

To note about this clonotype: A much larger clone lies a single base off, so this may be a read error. The CDR3 nucleotides are TGTGCCAGCAGCTCCACCCAGTTAAGCGCCACCTACGAGCAGCACTTC. Protein product: CASSSTQLSATYEQHF. This chain links TRBV12-3 or TRBV12-4 with TRBJ2-7, with D unresolved. The CDR3 length is 16 residues.

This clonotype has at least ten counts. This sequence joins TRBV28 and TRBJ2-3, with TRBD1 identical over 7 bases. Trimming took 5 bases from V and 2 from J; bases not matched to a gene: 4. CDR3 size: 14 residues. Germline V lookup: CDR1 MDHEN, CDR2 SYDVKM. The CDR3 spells CASSRDSYTDTQYF. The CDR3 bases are TGTGCCAGCAGTCGGGACAGCTACACAGATACGCAGTATTTT.

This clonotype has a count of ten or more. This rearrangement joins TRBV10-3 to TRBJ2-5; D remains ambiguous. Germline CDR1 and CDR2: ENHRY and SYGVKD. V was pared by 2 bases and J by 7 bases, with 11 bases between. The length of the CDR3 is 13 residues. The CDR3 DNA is TGTGCCATCAGTGAGACTCTAGACGGGACCCAGTACTTC. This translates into CAISETLDGTQYF.

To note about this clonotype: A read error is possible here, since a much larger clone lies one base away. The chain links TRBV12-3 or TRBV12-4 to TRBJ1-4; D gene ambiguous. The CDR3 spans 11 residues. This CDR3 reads CDSSLTEKLFF. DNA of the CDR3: TGTGACAGCAGTTTAACAGAAAAACTGTTTTTT.

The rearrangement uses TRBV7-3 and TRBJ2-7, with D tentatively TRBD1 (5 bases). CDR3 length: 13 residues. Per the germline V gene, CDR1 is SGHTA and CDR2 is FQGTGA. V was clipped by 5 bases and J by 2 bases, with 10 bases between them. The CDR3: CASSQTATYEQYF. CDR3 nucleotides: TGTGCCAGCAGCCAGACAGCCACCTACGAGCAGTACTTC.

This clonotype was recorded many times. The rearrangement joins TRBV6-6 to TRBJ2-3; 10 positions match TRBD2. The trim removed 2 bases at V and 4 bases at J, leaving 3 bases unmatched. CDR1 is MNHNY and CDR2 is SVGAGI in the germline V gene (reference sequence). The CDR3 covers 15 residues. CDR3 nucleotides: TGTGCCAGCAGTTACGCTAGCGGGAGCCCAGATACGCAGTATTTT. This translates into CASSYASGSPDTQYF.

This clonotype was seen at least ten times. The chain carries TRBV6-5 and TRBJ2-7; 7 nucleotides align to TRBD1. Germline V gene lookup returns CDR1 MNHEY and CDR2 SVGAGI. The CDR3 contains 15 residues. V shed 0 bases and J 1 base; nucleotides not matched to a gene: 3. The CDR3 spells CASSYSRDRSYEQYF. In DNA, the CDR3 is TGTGCCAGCAGTTACTCCCGGGACAGATCCTACGAGCAGTACTTC.

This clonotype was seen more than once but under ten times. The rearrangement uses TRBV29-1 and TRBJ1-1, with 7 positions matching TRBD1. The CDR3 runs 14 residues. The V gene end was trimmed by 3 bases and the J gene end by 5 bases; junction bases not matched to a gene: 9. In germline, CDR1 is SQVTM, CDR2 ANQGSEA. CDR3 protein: CSVDVRGGFTEAFF. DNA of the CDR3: TGCAGCGTTGATGTCAGGGGGGGATTTACTGAAGCTTTCTTT.

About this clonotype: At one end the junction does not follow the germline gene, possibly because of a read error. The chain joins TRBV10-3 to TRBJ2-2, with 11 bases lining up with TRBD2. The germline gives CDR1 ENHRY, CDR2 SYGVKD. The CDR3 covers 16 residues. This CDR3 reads CAISESSGRDTEELFF. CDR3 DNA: TGTGCCATCAGTGAAAGTAGCGGGAGGGACACCGAGGAGCTGTTTTTT.

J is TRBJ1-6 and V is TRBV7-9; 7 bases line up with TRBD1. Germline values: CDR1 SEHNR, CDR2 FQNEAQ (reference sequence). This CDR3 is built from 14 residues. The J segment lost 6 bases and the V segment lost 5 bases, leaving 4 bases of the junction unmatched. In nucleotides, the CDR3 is TGTGCCAGCAGCCCAGACAGGGTTAATTCACCCCTCCACTTT. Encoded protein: CASSPDRVNSPLHF.

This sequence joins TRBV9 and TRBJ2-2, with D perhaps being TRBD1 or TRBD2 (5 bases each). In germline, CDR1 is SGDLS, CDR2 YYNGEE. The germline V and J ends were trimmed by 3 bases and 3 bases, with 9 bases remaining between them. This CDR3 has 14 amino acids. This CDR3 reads CASSARGDTGELFF. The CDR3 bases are TGTGCCAGCAGCGCTAGAGGGGACACCGGGGAGCTGTTTTTT.

The CDR3 DNA sequence: TGTGCCAGTAGTCCCGGGACAGGGTTAGGCTACGAGCAGTACTTC. This encodes CASSPGTGLGYEQYF. J is TRBJ2-7 and V is TRBV19; TRBD1 aligns across 9 bases. The CDR3 extends over 15 amino acids. Germline values: CDR1 LNHDA, CDR2 SQIVND (reference sequence). Germline trimming cut 5 bases from V and 3 bases from J; bases unmatched to any gene: 8. Drawing the rest from reference TRBV19 and TRBJ2-7, the complete variable domain is DGGITQSPKYLFRKEGQNVTLSCEQNLNHDAMYWYRQDPGQGLRLIYYSQIVNDFQKGDIAEGYSVSREKKESFPLTVTSAQKNPTAFYLCASSPGTGLGYEQYFGPGTRLTVT.